The clone carrying this T cell receptor (beta chain) was observed a handful of times. Its antigen remains unknown. Thyroid surgery had not been preceded by any treatment in any patient. Germline CDR1 reads MNHNS; CDR2 reads SASEGT. The CDR3 length is 16 residues. V was shortened by 5 bases and J by 1 base, with 18 bases between the two germline ends. Original handling: What underpinned the distant-metastasis classifier for papillary thyroid cancer was the set of CDR3 differences across clinicopathological groups. TCRdb re-analyzed the PCR reads using MiXCR. The V and J calls and clone size are TCRdb's, not the authors'. The sample consists of some 17,000 clones, roughly a quarter of them appearing once. This specimen belongs to a study of metastatic and nonmetastatic thyroid tumors. Study context: Across peripheral blood and tumor or nodule tissue samples taken from malignant and benign thyroid patients, the repertoires were compared with one another.

Regarding the study as a whole: Relative to benign nodules, malignant thyroid tumors were reportedly characterized by significantly elevated TCR beta diversity in blood and tumor.

This clonotype was obtained from a female donor with papillary thyroid cancer or a benign thyroid nodule (not recorded which). Some clones in this sample may be carry-over from other donors' samples. V is TRBV6-1 and J is TRBJ2-7; D is unclear. The sample consisted of tumor tissue. CDR3 residues: CASSPPLVAGSYEQYF. As DNA, the CDR3 is TGTGCCAGCAGTCCCCCGTTGGTGGCTGGTTCCTACGAGCAGTACTTC.